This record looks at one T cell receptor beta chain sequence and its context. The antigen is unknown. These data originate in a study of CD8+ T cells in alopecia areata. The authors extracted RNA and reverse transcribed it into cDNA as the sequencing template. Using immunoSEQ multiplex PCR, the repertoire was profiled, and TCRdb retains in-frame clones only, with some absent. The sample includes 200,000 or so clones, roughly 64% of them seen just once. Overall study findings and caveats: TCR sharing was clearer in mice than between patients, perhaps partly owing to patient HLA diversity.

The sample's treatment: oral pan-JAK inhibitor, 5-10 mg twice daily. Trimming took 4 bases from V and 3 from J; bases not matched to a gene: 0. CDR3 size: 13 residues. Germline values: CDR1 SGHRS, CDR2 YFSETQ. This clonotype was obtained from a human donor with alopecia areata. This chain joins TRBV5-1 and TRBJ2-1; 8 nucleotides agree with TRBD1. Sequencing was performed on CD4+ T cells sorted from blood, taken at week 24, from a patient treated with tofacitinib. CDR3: CASSGQGYNEQFF. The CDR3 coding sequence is TGCGCCAGCAGCGGACAGGGCTACAATGAGCAGTTCTTC.